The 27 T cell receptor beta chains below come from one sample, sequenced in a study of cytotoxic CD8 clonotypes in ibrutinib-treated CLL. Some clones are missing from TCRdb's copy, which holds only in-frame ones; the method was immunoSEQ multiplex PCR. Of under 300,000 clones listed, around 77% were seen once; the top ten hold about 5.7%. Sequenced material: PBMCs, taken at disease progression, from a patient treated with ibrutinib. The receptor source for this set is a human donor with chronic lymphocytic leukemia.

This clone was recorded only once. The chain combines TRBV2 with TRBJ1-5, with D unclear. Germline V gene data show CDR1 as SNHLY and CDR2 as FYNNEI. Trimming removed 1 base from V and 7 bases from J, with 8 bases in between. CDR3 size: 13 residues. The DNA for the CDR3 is TGTGCCAGCAGTGAAGGGGTTTCACAGCCCCAGCATTTT. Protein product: CASSEGVSQPQHF.

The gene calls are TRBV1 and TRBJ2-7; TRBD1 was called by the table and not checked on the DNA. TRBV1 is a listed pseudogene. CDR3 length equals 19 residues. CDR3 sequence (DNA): TGCACCAGCAGCCACCATTTTGAATGGAGGAGACAGGGGCGATGCGAGCAGTACTTC. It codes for CTSSHHFEWRRQGRCEQYF.

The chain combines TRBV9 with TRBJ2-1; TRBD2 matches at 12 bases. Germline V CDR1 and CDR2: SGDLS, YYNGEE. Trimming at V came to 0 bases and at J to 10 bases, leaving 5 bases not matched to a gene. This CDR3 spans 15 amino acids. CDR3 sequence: CASSVGSSGGDEQFF. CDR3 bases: TGTGCCAGCAGCGTAGGGTCTAGCGGGGGGGACGAGCAGTTCTTC.

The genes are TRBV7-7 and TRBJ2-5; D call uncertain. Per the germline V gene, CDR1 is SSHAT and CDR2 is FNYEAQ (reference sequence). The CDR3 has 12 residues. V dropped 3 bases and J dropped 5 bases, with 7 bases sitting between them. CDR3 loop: CASSLSGETQYF. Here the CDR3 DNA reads TGTGCCAGCAGCTTGTCAGGCGAGACCCAGTACTTC.

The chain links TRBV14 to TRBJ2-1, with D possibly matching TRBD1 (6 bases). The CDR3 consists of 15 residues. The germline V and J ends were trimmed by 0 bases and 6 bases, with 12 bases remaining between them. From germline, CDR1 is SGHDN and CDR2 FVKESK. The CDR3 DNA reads TGTGCCAGCAGCCAAGATTTGGTCAGGGGCAATGAGCAGTTCTTC. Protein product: CASSQDLVRGNEQFF.

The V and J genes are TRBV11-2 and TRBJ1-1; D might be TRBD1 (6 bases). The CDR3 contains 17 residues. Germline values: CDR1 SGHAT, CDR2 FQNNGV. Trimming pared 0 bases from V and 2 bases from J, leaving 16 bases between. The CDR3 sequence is CASSLDLPDRPNTEAFF. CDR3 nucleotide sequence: TGTGCCAGCAGCTTAGATCTCCCGGACAGACCAAACACTGAAGCTTTCTTT.

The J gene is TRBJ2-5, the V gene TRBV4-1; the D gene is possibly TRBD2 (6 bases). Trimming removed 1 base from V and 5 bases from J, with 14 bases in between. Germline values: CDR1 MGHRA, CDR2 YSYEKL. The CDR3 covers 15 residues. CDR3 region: CASSQALRGRETQYF. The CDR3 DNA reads TGCGCCAGCAGCCAAGCCCTGCGGGGAAGGGAGACCCAGTACTTC.

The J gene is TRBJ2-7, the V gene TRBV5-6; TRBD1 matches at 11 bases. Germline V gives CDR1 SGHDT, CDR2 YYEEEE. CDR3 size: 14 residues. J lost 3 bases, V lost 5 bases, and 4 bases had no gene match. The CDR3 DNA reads TGTGCCAGCAGGAGGGACAGGGGGATCTACGAGCAGTACTTC. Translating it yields CASRRDRGIYEQYF.

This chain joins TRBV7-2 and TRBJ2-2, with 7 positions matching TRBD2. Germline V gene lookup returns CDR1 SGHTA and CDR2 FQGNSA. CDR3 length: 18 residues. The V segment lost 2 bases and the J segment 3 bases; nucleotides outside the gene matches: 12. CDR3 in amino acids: CASSLTPGLVLDTGELFF. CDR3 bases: TGTGCCAGCAGCTTAACTCCCGGACTAGTATTGGACACCGGGGAGCTGTTTTTT.

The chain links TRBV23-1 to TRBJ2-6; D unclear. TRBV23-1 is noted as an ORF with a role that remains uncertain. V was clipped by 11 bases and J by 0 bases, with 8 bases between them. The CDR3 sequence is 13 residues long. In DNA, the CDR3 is TGCGCCGCCTACCACTCTGGGGCCAACGTCCTGACTTTC. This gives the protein CAAYHSGANVLTF.

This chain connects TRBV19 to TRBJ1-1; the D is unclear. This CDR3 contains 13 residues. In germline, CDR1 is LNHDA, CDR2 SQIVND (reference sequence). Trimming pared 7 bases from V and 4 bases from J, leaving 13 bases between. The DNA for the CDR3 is TGTGCCAGTATAGTGGGAGATCGCACTGAAGCTTTCTTT. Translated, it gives CASIVGDRTEAFF.

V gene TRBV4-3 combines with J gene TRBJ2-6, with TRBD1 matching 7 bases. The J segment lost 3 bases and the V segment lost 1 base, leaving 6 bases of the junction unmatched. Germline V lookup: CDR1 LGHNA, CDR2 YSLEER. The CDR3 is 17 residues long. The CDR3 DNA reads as TGCGCCAGCAGCCAAGGAACAGGGGTTTATGGGGCCAACGTCCTGACTTTC. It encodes CASSQGTGVYGANVLTF.

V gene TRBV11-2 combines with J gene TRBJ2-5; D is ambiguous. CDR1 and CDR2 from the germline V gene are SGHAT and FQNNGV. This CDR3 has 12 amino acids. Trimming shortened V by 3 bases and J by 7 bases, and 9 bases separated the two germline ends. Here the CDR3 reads CASSLVPPTQYF. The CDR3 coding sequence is TGTGCCAGCAGCTTGGTGCCTCCGACCCAGTACTTC.

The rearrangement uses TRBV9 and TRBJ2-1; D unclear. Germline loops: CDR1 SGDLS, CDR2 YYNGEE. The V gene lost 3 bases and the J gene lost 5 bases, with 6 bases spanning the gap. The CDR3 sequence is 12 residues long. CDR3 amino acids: CASSDHDNEQFF. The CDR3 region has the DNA TGTGCCAGCAGCGATCACGACAATGAGCAGTTCTTC.

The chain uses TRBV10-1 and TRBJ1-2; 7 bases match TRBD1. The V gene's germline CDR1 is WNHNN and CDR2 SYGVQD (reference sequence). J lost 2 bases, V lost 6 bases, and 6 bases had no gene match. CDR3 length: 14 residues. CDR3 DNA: TGCGCCAGCAGCGAAGGACAGGACAACTATGGCTACACCTTC. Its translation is CASSEGQDNYGYTF.

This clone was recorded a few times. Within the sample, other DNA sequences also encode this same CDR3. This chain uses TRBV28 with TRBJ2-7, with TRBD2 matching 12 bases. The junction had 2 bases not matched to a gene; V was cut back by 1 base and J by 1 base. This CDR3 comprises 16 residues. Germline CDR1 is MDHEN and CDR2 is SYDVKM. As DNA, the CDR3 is TGTGCCAGCAGTTTATCCGGGACTAGCGGGTCCTACGAGCAGTACTTC. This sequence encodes CASSLSGTSGSYEQYF.

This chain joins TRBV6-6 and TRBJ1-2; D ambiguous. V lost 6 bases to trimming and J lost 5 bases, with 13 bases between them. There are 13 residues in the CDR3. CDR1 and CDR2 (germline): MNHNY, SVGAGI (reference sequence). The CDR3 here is CASRPQSYYGYTF. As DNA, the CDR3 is TGTGCCAGCAGACCGCAGAGTTATTATGGCTACACCTTC.

The CDR3 nucleotides are TGCGCCAGCAGCCAAGCGAGCCGGGACTCCCTCCACGAGCAGTACTTC. This codes for CASSQASRDSLHEQYF. The V call is TRBV4-1, the J call TRBJ2-7; TRBD2 might be the D (6 bases). The CDR3 has 16 amino acids. Germline CDR1 and CDR2: MGHRA and YSYEKL. Trimming cost V 1 base and J 5 bases, with 18 bases left between them.

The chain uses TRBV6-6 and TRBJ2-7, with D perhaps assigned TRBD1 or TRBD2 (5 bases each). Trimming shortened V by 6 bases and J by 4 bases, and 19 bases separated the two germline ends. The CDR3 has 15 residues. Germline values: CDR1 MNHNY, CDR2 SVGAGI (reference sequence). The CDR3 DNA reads TGTGCCAGCAGCGCCTCGTGGCAGGGACCATACGAGCAGTACTTC. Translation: CASSASWQGPYEQYF.

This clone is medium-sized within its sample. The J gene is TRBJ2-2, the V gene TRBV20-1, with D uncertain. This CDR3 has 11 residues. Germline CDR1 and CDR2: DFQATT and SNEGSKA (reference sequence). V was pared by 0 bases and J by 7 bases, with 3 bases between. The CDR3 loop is CSARDHGELFF. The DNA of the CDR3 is TGCAGTGCTAGAGATCACGGGGAGCTGTTTTTT.

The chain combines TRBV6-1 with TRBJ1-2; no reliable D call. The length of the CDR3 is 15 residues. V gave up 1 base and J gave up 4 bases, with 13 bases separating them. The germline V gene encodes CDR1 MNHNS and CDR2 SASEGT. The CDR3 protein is CASSEGAGIAYGYTF. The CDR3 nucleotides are TGTGCCAGCAGTGAAGGGGCGGGTATCGCCTATGGCTACACCTTC.

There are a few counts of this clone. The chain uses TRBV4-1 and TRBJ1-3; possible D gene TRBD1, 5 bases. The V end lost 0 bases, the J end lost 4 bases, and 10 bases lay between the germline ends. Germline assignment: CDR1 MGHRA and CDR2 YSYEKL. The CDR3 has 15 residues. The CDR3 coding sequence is TGCGCCAGCAGCCAAGATTCAGGGTTCGGAAACACCATATATTTT. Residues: CASSQDSGFGNTIYF.

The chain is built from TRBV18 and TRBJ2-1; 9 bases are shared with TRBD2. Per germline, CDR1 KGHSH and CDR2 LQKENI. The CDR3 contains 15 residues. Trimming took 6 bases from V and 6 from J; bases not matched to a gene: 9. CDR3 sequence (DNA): TGTGCCAGCTCCCCCCCTAGCGGGACACCCAATGAGCAGTTCTTC. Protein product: CASSPPSGTPNEQFF.

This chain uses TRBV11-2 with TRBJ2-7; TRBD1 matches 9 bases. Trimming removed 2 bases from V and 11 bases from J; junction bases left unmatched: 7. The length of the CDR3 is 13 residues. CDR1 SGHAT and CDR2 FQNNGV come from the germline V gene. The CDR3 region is CASSLWAGQGEYF. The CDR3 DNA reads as TGTGCCAGCAGCTTATGGGCGGGACAGGGAGAGTACTTC.

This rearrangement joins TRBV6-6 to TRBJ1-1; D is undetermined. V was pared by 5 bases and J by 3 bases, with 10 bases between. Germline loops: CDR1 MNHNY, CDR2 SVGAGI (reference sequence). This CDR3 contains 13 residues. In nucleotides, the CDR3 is TGTGCCAGCAGTACCCTGGGAGACACTGAAGCTTTCTTT. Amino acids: CASSTLGDTEAFF.

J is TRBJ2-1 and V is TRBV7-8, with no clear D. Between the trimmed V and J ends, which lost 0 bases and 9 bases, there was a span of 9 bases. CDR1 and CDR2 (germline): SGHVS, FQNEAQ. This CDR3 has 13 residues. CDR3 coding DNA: TGTGCCAGCAGCTTAGCGCTGTCAGGTGAGCAGTTCTTC. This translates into CASSLALSGEQFF. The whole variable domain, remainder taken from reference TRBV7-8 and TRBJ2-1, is GAGVSQSPRYKVAKRGQDVALRCDPISGHVSLFWYQQALGQGPEFLTYFQNEAQLDKSGLPSDRFFAERPEGSVSTLKIQRTQQEDSAVYLCASSLALSGEQFFGPGTRLTVL.

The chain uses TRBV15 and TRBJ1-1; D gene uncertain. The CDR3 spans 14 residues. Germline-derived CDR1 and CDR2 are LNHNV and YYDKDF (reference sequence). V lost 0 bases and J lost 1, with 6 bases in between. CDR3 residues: CATSRDIRNTEAFF. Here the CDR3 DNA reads TGTGCCACCAGCAGAGACATTCGGAACACTGAAGCTTTCTTT.